One and the same sample provided the 29 T cell receptor beta chains below, sequenced in a study of blood T cell repertoires in COVID-19. Assay used: immunoSEQ multiplex PCR; TCRdb lists only in-frame clones, some missing. The data hold 200,000 to 250,000 clones, with approximately 85% observed a single time. Sequenced: peripheral blood. The receptor source for this set is a woman between 70 and 85 years old with COVID-19, enrolled during active disease.

V usage is TRBV28 and J usage is TRBJ1-5; D not resolved. This CDR3 has 12 amino acids. The germline CDR1 and CDR2 sequences are MDHEN and SYDVKM. With 8 bases removed from V and 9 bases from J, the gap between germline ends came to 14 bases. CDR3 nucleotides: TGTGCCAGCGGCCTTCTTCAGCGGCCCCAGCATTTT. Its translation is CASGLLQRPQHF.

The chain links TRBV6-2 or TRBV6-3 to TRBJ1-5, with 9 bases fitting TRBD1. Germline lookup yields CDR1 MNHEY and CDR2 SVGEGT. Germline trimming cut 5 bases from V and 4 bases from J; bases unmatched to any gene: 9. The CDR3 spans 16 residues. The CDR3 is CASSHRDRVGNQPQHF. CDR3 DNA: TGTGCCAGCAGTCACCGGGACAGGGTTGGGAATCAGCCCCAGCATTTT.

V is TRBV3-1 (or the pseudogene TRBV3-2) and J is TRBJ2-7; D might be TRBD2 (6 bases). V lost 2 bases to trimming and J lost 6 bases, with 17 bases between them. The CDR3 runs to 15 residues. CDR1 is LGHDT and CDR2 is YNNKEL in the germline V gene (reference sequence). CDR3 in amino acids: CASSQWDREFVEQYF. The CDR3 bases are TGTGCCAGCAGCCAATGGGACCGGGAGTTCGTCGAGCAGTACTTC.

V and J are TRBV11-3 and TRBJ2-7; D might be TRBD2 (7 bases). Germline V gives CDR1 SGHNT, CDR2 YENEEA. The CDR3 has 16 amino acids. V lost 4 bases and J lost 0, with 16 bases in between. This chain's CDR3 is CASSSGGGDRSYEQYF. CDR3 bases: TGTGCCAGCAGCTCCGGAGGGGGGGATCGCTCCTACGAGCAGTACTTC.

The V call is TRBV12-3 or TRBV12-4, the J call TRBJ1-5, with D unclear. This CDR3 has 12 residues. Trimming shortened V by 3 bases and J by 6 bases, and 6 bases separated the two germline ends. The CDR3 nucleotides read TGTGCCAGCAGTTTTCTTAGTCAGCCCCAGCATTTT. Its translation: CASSFLSQPQHF.

The rearrangement uses TRBV18 and TRBJ2-7; a possible D gene is TRBD1 (5 bases). V dropped 3 bases and J dropped 2 bases, with 17 bases sitting between them. The CDR3 is 16 amino acids. Germline-derived CDR1 and CDR2 are KGHSH and LQKENI. CDR3 protein: CASSPLPSGKAYEQYF. DNA for the CDR3: TGTGCCAGCTCACCCCTCCCCTCAGGGAAAGCCTACGAGCAGTACTTC.

The chain couples TRBV15 to TRBJ1-5; a possible D gene is TRBD1 (6 bases). This CDR3 region has 14 residues. Trimming left V 0 bases short and J 6 bases short, with 9 bases between. In germline, CDR1 is LNHNV, CDR2 YYDKDF (reference sequence). The CDR3 reads CATSREGGVQPQHF. The CDR3 region has the DNA TGTGCCACCAGCAGAGAAGGGGGGGTTCAGCCCCAGCATTTT.

The chain is built from TRBV19 and TRBJ2-3; 9 bases are shared with TRBD1. V shed 4 bases, J shed 5 bases, and the junction held 10 bases outside the gene matches. CDR1 and CDR2 (germline): LNHDA, SQIVND (reference sequence). The CDR3 extends over 16 amino acids. The CDR3: CASSTPGQGKGDTQYF. In DNA, the CDR3 is TGTGCCAGTAGTACCCCCGGACAGGGGAAGGGAGATACGCAGTATTTT.

The chain carries TRBV29-1 and TRBJ2-3; 11 positions agree with TRBD2. The length of the CDR3 is 19 residues. J lost 0 bases, V lost 0 bases, and 11 bases had no gene match. Germline loops: CDR1 SQVTM, CDR2 ANQGSEA. The chain's CDR3 is CSVEDPLAGGPASTDTQYF. The CDR3 coding sequence is TGCAGCGTTGAAGATCCGCTAGCGGGAGGTCCAGCTAGCACAGATACGCAGTATTTT.

This clone was observed a handful of times. This chain joins TRBV28 and TRBJ2-3; 7 nucleotides align to TRBD2. J was trimmed by 3 bases and V by 5 bases; bases with no gene match: 5. Germline-derived CDR1 and CDR2 are MDHEN and SYDVKM. The CDR3 has 14 residues. The CDR3 loop is CASSLGTKTDTQYF. The CDR3 DNA reads TGTGCCAGCAGTCTCGGGACTAAAACAGATACGCAGTATTTT. Together with reference TRBV28 and TRBJ2-3, the CDR3 gives the full variable domain: DVKVTQSSRYLVKRTGEKVFLECVQDMDHENMFWYRQDPGLGLRLIYFSYDVKMKEKGDIPEGYSVSREKKERFSLILESASTNQTSMYLCASSLGTKTDTQYFGPGTRLTVL.

This clone was seen only a few times. The gene calls are TRBV7-9 and TRBJ2-2; 7 nucleotides line up with TRBD2. CDR3 length equals 15 residues. Germline loops: CDR1 SEHNR, CDR2 FQNEAQ (reference sequence). V trimming: 5 bases; J trimming: 7 bases; junction bases outside the gene matches: 10. The CDR3 bases are TGTGCCAGCAGCCCTCCTGGCGGGGAGGGCGGGGAGCTGTTTTTT. It encodes CASSPPGGEGGELFF.

The CDR3 loop reads CSASPGTNYGYTF. The CDR3 DNA sequence: TGCAGTGCTAGTCCAGGGACTAACTATGGCTACACCTTC. The chain joins TRBV20-1 to TRBJ1-2; tentative D call: TRBD1 (5 bases). This CDR3 has 13 residues. Looked up from germline, CDR1 is DFQATT and CDR2 is SNEGSKA (reference sequence). Trimming removed 3 bases at V and 0 bases at J, with 8 bases between.

This sequence joins TRBV7-8 and TRBJ1-6; perhaps TRBD1 as D (5 bases). This CDR3 is built from 15 residues. Deletions cut 5 bases from V and 14 bases from J, with 22 bases between. Germline CDR1 SGHVS, CDR2 FQNEAQ. Written as DNA, the CDR3 is TGTGCCAGCAGCGGTACCGGGACCGACGGGAGGGCCCTCCACTTT. Its translation: CASSGTGTDGRALHF.

The rearrangement links TRBV19 to TRBJ2-1; 8 bases line up with TRBD2. Germline V gene lookup returns CDR1 LNHDA and CDR2 SQIVND (reference sequence). The CDR3 spans 18 residues. J lost 7 bases, V lost 3 bases, and 17 bases had no gene match. The CDR3 reads CASSIGQAGENLGNEQFF. Written as DNA, the CDR3 is TGTGCCAGTAGTATCGGTCAAGCGGGAGAGAACTTGGGAAATGAGCAGTTCTTC.

The chain carries TRBV7-2 and TRBJ1-1; TRBD1 agrees at 7 bases. Germline lookup yields CDR1 SGHTA and CDR2 FQGNSA. V was clipped by 8 bases and J by 0 bases; unmatched bases: 6. The length of the CDR3 is 14 residues. CDR3 coding DNA: TGTGCCAGCGGTACAGGGGCCATGAACACTGAAGCTTTCTTT. Translating gives CASGTGAMNTEAFF.

The CDR3 bases are TGCAGCGTTGGACATTCTGGAAACACCATATATTTT. This gives the protein CSVGHSGNTIYF. The chain uses TRBV29-1 and TRBJ1-3; D gene unclear. This CDR3 is 12 amino acids long. Trimming cost V 4 bases and J 1 base, with 5 bases left between them. The V gene's germline CDR1 is SQVTM and CDR2 ANQGSEA.

J is TRBJ2-2 and V is TRBV11-2; D ambiguous. CDR1 is SGHAT, CDR2 FQNNGV, per germline. V was pared by 5 bases and J by 1 base, with 5 bases between. This CDR3 comprises 13 residues. CDR3 DNA: TGTGCCAGCAGCGAACAGAACACCGGGGAGCTGTTTTTT. Its translation: CASSEQNTGELFF.

V usage is TRBV2 and J usage is TRBJ1-2; 8 nucleotides agree with TRBD1. V was clipped by 8 bases and J by 2 bases; unmatched bases: 10. The CDR3 is made up of 15 amino acids. Germline V gene data show CDR1 as SNHLY and CDR2 as FYNNEI. The CDR3 sequence is CASPKQQGENYGYTF. The CDR3 nucleotides are TGTGCCAGCCCAAAGCAACAGGGGGAGAACTATGGCTACACCTTC.

The genes are TRBV24-1 and TRBJ1-1, with D tentatively TRBD1 (6 bases). CDR1 KGHDR and CDR2 SFDVKD come from the germline V gene. This CDR3 has 13 amino acids. The V gene lost 7 bases and the J gene lost 1 base, with 9 bases spanning the gap. CDR3 region: CATRRGANTEAFF. The CDR3, as DNA: TGTGCCACCAGGCGGGGGGCGAACACTGAAGCTTTCTTT.

This clone was counted a single time. The identical CDR3 is also encoded by other nucleotide sequences in the sample. This rearrangement joins TRBV29-1 to TRBJ2-4; unclear D gene. Germline CDR1 SQVTM, CDR2 ANQGSEA. The CDR3 runs to 11 residues. V lost 7 bases, J lost 1 base, and 5 bases lay in between. CDR3 protein: CSASAKNIQYF. For the CDR3, the DNA is TGCAGCGCTTCGGCCAAAAACATTCAGTACTTC.

The rearrangement uses TRBV5-4 and TRBJ2-3; D may be TRBD2 (6 bases). CDR1 is SGHNT, CDR2 YYREEE, per germline (reference sequence). Trimming took 2 bases from V and 7 from J, leaving 14 bases between them. The CDR3 sequence is 14 residues long. CDR3 bases: TGTGCCAGCAGCTTAAATAGCGGACCTAATACGCAGTATTTT. It translates to CASSLNSGPNTQYF.

This clone was recorded once. This chain joins TRBV7-2 and TRBJ2-5; 9 nucleotides line up with TRBD1. The germline CDR1 and CDR2 sequences are SGHTA and FQGNSA. This CDR3 region has 14 residues. V lost 5 bases and J lost 5; bases outside the gene matches: 6. The CDR3 sequence: CASSPTGGGETQYF. CDR3 in DNA: TGTGCCAGCAGCCCCACAGGGGGCGGGGAGACCCAGTACTTC.

The genes are TRBV10-3 and TRBJ2-5; 8 bases agree with TRBD2. The CDR3 runs 17 residues. Trimming at V came to 6 bases and at J to 4 bases, leaving 16 bases not matched to a gene. Germline loops: CDR1 ENHRY, CDR2 SYGVKD. The CDR3 DNA reads TGTGCCATCAGCGACCCCCGCGGAGCGGGAGTAGGAGAGACCCAGTACTTC. The encoded protein is CAISDPRGAGVGETQYF.

The rearrangement links TRBV7-8 to TRBJ1-6; TRBD1 matches 9 bases. The CDR3 runs 16 residues. Germline assignment: CDR1 SGHVS and CDR2 FQNEAQ. With V trimmed by 5 bases and J by 7 bases, 9 bases remained unmatched. This chain's CDR3 is CASSRRTGVANSPLHF. Here the CDR3 DNA reads TGTGCCAGCAGCCGGAGGACAGGGGTTGCCAATTCACCCCTCCACTTT.

The rearrangement uses TRBV27 and TRBJ2-4; TRBD2 agrees at 8 bases. This CDR3 has 17 residues. Unmatched junction bases numbered 9, after V lost 5 bases and J lost 0 bases. The germline V gene encodes CDR1 MNHEY and CDR2 SMNVEV (reference sequence). In DNA, the CDR3 is TGTGCCAGCAGTCCCCTCGGGAGCGGGGGAGCCAAAAACATTCAGTACTTC. Translation: CASSPLGSGGAKNIQYF.

The gene calls are TRBV27 and TRBJ2-7; tentative D call: TRBD1 (7 bases). CDR3 length: 12 residues. V lost 11 bases, J lost 2 bases, and 13 bases lay in between. Germline CDR1 reads MNHEY; CDR2 reads SMNVEV (reference sequence). The DNA for the CDR3 is TGTGCCGCGGGGACAGCCACCTACGAGCAGTACTTC. It yields the protein CAAGTATYEQYF.

This rearrangement joins TRBV14 to TRBJ1-4, with 9 bases aligning to TRBD1. The CDR3 is 15 amino acids. Germline-derived CDR1 and CDR2 are SGHDN and FVKESK. The V and J ends lost 1 base and 6 bases, in that order; junction bases with no gene match: 3. CDR3 region: CASSQGGTGYEKLFF. The CDR3, as DNA: TGTGCCAGCAGCCAAGGTGGGACAGGGTATGAAAAACTGTTTTTT.

DNA for the CDR3: TGTGCCAGCAGTCTCCGACAGGGGGGACTTTACGAGCAGTACTTC. It is translated as CASSLRQGGLYEQYF. The chain couples TRBV27 to TRBJ2-7, with 9 bases lining up with TRBD1. The CDR3 extends over 15 amino acids. CDR1 MNHEY and CDR2 SMNVEV come from the germline V gene (reference sequence). Trimming removed 5 bases from V and 4 bases from J; junction bases left unmatched: 9.

The CDR3 protein is CASSLDGTTNEKLFF. The CDR3 nucleotides are TGTGCCAGCAGCTTAGACGGGACAACTAATGAAAAACTGTTTTTT. The rearrangement uses TRBV7-6 and TRBJ1-4; no definite D call. Germline loops: CDR1 SGHVS, CDR2 FNYEAQ. V shed 1 base and J shed 0 bases, with 6 bases lying between them. The CDR3 is made up of 15 amino acids.